This paragraph reports one T cell receptor (beta chain). The antigen remains undetermined. TCRdb's copy holds only in-frame clones and misses some; the assay was immunoSEQ multiplex PCR. The sample contains about 50,000 clones, about 80% of which appear only once. The data were obtained in a study of PD-L1 blockade in urothelial cancer. The study, taken as a whole, reports: Prediction of better survival came from below-median pretreatment blood TCR clonality.

The CDR3 extends over 16 amino acids. V lost 0 bases and J lost 4, with 13 bases in between. The V gene's germline CDR1 is SGHTA and CDR2 FQGTGA. Time point defined: pretreatment peripheral blood. The source material was PBMCs, sampled around atezolizumab (anti-PD-L1) treatment. The source of this sequence is a man between 65 and 85 years old with urothelial cancer. The chain couples TRBV7-3 to TRBJ2-1; TRBD2 might be the D (7 bases). The CDR3 is CASSLTGGTIYNEQFF. CDR3 DNA: TGTGCCAGCAGCTTAACGGGGGGGACAATTTACAATGAGCAGTTCTTC. Full variable domain (rest looked up from reference TRBV7-3 and TRBJ2-1): GAGVSQTPSNKVTEKGKYVELRCDPISGHTALYWYRQSLGQGPEFLIYFQGTGAADDSGLPNDRFFAVRPEGSVSTLKIQRTERGDSAVYLCASSLTGGTIYNEQFFGPGTRLTVL.